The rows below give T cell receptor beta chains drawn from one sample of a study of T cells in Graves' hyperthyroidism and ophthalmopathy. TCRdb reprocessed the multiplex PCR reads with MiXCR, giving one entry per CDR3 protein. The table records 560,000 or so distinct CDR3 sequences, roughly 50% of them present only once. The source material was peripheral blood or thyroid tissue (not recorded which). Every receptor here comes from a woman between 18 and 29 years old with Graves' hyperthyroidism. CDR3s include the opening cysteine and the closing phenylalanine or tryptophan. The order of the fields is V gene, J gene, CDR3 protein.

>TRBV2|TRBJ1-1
CASSEARSEAFF
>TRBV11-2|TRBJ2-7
CASSSWDLEGPYEQYF
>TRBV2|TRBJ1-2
CASSPLRRTGVYGYTF
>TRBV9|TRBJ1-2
CASSDAQGNYGYTF
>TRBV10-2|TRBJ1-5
CASSTRTKPQHF
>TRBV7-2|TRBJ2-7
CASSYSGTSGSIEYF
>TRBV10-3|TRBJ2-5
CATSRDGGRETQYF
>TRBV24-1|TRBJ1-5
CATSDSGQHF
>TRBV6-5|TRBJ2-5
CASSPRDFIETQYF
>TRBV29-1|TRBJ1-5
CSLAEDRPDQPQHF
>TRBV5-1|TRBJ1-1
CASSWQGAHTEAFF
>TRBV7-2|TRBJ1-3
CASSFWGVAGNTIYF
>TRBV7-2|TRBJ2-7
CASSLPSDSYEQYF
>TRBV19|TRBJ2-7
CASSIGLGGEQYF
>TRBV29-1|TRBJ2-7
CSVGLSSYEQYF
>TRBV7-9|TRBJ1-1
CASSHPGGGTEAFF
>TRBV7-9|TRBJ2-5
CASSPRTGRQETQYF
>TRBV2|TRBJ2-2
CASIPSDRGSSTGELFF
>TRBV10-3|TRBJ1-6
CASQTGGFNSPLHF
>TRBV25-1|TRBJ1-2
CASSRHRTRDEGYTF
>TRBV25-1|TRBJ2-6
CASSGRTGSGANVLTF
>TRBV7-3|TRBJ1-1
CASSPPGGASEAFF
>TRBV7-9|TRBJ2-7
CASSSRVSYEQYF
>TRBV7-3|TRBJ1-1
CASSSGQGGTNTEAFF
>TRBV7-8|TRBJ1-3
CASSLVGGTSGNTIYF
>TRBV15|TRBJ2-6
CATSRDQGRSGANVLTF
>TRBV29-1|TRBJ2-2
CSARGGVDTGELFF
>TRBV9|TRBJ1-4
CASSKGDNSGKLFF
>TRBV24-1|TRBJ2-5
CATSDLSGKETQYF
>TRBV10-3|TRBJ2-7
CAISGAGGSYEQYF
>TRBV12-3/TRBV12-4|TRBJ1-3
CASSLTQGGNTIYF
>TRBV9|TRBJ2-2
CASSLGGGYTGELFF
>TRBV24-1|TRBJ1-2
CATSVGQGSYGYTF
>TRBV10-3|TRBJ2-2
CAISDSDGDYTGELFF
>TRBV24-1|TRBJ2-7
CATSDQGSYEQYF
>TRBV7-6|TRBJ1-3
CASSLGGLPPITIYF
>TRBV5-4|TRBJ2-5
CASSLERLSETQYF